The rows below give T cell receptor beta chains drawn from one sample of a study of T cell repertoires in cytomegalovirus infection. TCRdb fed the reads into MiXCR, producing one record per CDR3 protein. The profile covers tens of thousands of distinct CDR3 sequences, with 15% to 20% appearing a single time and just under 80% taken by the ten largest. No cognate antigen is known for these TCRs. Material: CD8+ T cells from cultured PBMCs, obtained from culture after CMV antigen stimulation. The origin of the receptors is a human donor in good health (CMV status not recorded). Some clones in this sample may be carry-over from other donors' samples. The CDR3 runs from the conserved cysteine through the conserved F or W. The D gene is left open where the match is weak. Some rows mark clone size as missing; the rest say once, few, many or name a class of expanded clone.

J gene | V gene | D gene | clone size | CDR3 DNA | CDR3 protein
TRBJ2-3 | TRBV6-6 | - | - | TGTGCCAGCATCCCCTTTACTAGATACCTAAGCACAGATACGCAGTATTTT | CASIPFTRYLSTDTQYF
TRBJ1-2 | TRBV12-3/TRBV12-4 | TRBD1 | few | TGTGCCAGCAGTCCCTGGACAGGGCATACTAACTATGGCTACACCTTC | CASSPWTGHTNYGYTF
TRBJ2-7 | TRBV6-5 | TRBD2 | few | TGTGCCAGCAGCAAGTCTAGCGGGGGGGCCGACGAGCAGTACTTC | CASSKSSGGADEQYF
TRBJ2-7 | TRBV7-2 | - | few | TGTGCCAGCACCCGGACACAGTATCGTTACGAGCAGTACTTC | CASTRTQYRYEQYF
TRBJ1-2 | TRBV7-2 | - | - | TGTGCCAGCAGCCTTCCCCCGGGCAGCAACTATGGCTACACCTTC | CASSLPPGSNYGYTF
TRBJ2-2 | TRBV6-2/TRBV6-3 | - | - | TGTGCCAGCAGTTTCTCAGGGACGAACACCGGGGAGCTGTTTTTT | CASSFSGTNTGELFF
TRBJ2-3 | TRBV12-3/TRBV12-4 | - | - | TGTGCCAGCAGTTTAGACAGCCCCCTAGGGGATACGCAGTATTTT | CASSLDSPLGDTQYF
TRBJ1-1 | TRBV2 | - | - | TGTACCAGCAGTGGTGGGAAGCCTTTCTTT | CTSSGGKPFF
TRBJ1-4 | TRBV4-1 | TRBD1 | - | TGCGCCAGCAGCGATACAGGGGGCCTGGATGAAAAACTGTTTTTT | CASSDTGGLDEKLFF
TRBJ2-1 | TRBV7-2 | - | - | TGTGCCAGCAGCTTGGGACCGGAGGTTCGTGAGCAGTTCTTC | CASSLGPEVREQFF
TRBJ2-2 | TRBV19 | - | few | TGTGCCAGTAGTACGTGGGGGGGCACCACCGGGGAGCTGTTTTTT | CASSTWGGTTGELFF
TRBJ1-3 | TRBV6-1 | - | - | TGTGCCAGCAGTGGACACGACTCTGGAAACACCATATATTTT | CASSGHDSGNTIYF
TRBJ2-2 | TRBV7-9 | - | - | TGTGCCAGCAGCTTAGGGGGCAGTTCGAACACCGGGGAGCTGTTTTTT | CASSLGGSSNTGELFF
TRBJ1-3 | TRBV7-2 | - | few | TGTGCCAGCAGCTTAGAAGGGATTGGGAACACCATATATTTT | CASSLEGIGNTIYF
TRBJ1-1 | TRBV19 | - | - | TGTGCCAGTAGAACAGGGAAACACACTGAAGCTTTCTTT | CASRTGKHTEAFF
TRBJ2-2 | TRBV4-1 | TRBD1 | few | TGCGCCAGCAGCCCTAATCAGGGGGCCACCGGGGAGCTGTTTTTT | CASSPNQGATGELFF
TRBJ1-1 | TRBV4-3 | - | few | TGCGCCAGCAGCCAAGAGAGCGTGAACAGATTGAACACTGAAGCTTTCTTT | CASSQESVNRLNTEAFF
TRBJ2-3 | TRBV4-3 | TRBD1 | - | TGCGCCAGCAGCCAAGTACAGGGGGATACGCAGTATTTT | CASSQVQGDTQYF
TRBJ2-2 | TRBV29-1 | - | - | TGCAGCGTTGAAGGGCGCGGGGAGCTGTTTTTT | CSVEGRGELFF
TRBJ2-3 | TRBV6-2/TRBV6-3 | - | - | TGTGCCAGCAGCTCTCGGACCAGGGAAGATACGCAGTATTTT | CASSSRTREDTQYF
TRBJ1-3 | TRBV9 | - | - | TGTGCCAGCAGCGTAGGAGGGCTTGGAGGAAACACCATATATTTT | CASSVGGLGGNTIYF
TRBJ1-1 | TRBV7-9 | - | - | TGTGCCGGCAGCTCATCAACATGGGAAGCTTTCTTT | CAGSSSTWEAFF
TRBJ1-5 | TRBV7-9 | - | - | TGTGCCAGCAGCTCTGAGGGGGGCAATCAGCCCCAGCATTTT | CASSSEGGNQPQHF
TRBJ1-4 | TRBV7-8 | - | - | TGTGCCAGCAGCTGGCGGGGGGTTACTAATGAAAAACTGTTTTTT | CASSWRGVTNEKLFF
TRBJ2-4 | TRBV7-2 | - | - | TGTGCCAGCAGCTCAGCTGTGGGGATGGGGGCCAAAAACATTCAGTACTTC | CASSSAVGMGAKNIQYF
TRBJ1-2 | TRBV19 | - | - | TGTGCCAGTACTACACTCGATGGGGACTATAGCTACACCTTC | CASTTLDGDYSYTF
TRBJ2-7 | TRBV19 | - | - | TGTGCCAGTATACATGGTGGGGAGCAGTACTTC | CASIHGGEQYF
TRBJ1-6 | TRBV6-5 | TRBD1 | many | TGTGCCAGCAGTTACTCGACAGGGTATAATTCACCCCTCCACTTT | CASSYSTGYNSPLHF
TRBJ2-3 | TRBV12-3/TRBV12-4 | TRBD1 | - | TGTGCCAGCAGCTCCCCCGGGACAGGGACAGATACGCAGTATTTT | CASSSPGTGTDTQYF
TRBJ2-1 | TRBV12-5 | - | few | TGTGCTAGTGGTTTGGTAATAGGGGGACACTACAATGAGCAGTTCTTC | CASGLVIGGHYNEQFF
TRBJ1-1 | TRBV27 | TRBD1 | many | TGTGCCAGCAGTATCAGGGGGCTGGTCACTGAAGCTTTCTTT | CASSIRGLVTEAFF
TRBJ2-2 | TRBV6-5 | - | - | TGTGCCAGCAGTTACTGGGGGACTCCGGGGAACACCGGGGAGCTGTTTTTT | CASSYWGTPGNTGELFF
TRBJ1-1 | TRBV27 | - | few | TGTGCCAGCAGTTTGGCCGGGACATCCCAAGAAGCTTTCTTT | CASSLAGTSQEAFF
TRBJ2-3 | TRBV2 | TRBD2 | few | TGTGCCAGCAGCCCACAGACTAGCGGGCCCACAGATACGCAGTATTTT | CASSPQTSGPTDTQYF
TRBJ2-5 | TRBV7-8 | - | few | TGTGCCAGCAGCTTTTACCCCGGGGGTAGTGAGACCCAGTACTTC | CASSFYPGGSETQYF
TRBJ2-7 | TRBV11-2 | - | few | TGTGCCAGCAGCTTGAGTCTGGCAGAGAGCTCCTACGAGCAGTACTTC | CASSLSLAESSYEQYF
TRBJ2-2 | TRBV30 | TRBD2 | - | TGTGCCTGGAGTGTAGCGGGGTACGACACCGGGGAGCTGTTTTTT | CAWSVAGYDTGELFF
TRBJ1-5 | TRBV27 | - | - | TGTGCCAGCAGTACCGGGGGACATCAGCCCCAGCATTTT | CASSTGGHQPQHF
TRBJ1-5 | TRBV4-1 | - | few | TGCGCCAGCAGCCAAGCGAGCAGTTATCAGCCCCAGCATTTT | CASSQASSYQPQHF
TRBJ1-5 | TRBV27 | TRBD1 | - | TGTGCCAGCAGTAAGCGGACAGGGGAACGCAATCAGCCCCAGCATTTT | CASSKRTGERNQPQHF
TRBJ2-1 | TRBV14 | TRBD2 | - | TGTGCCAGCAGCCAGGCGGGACTAGCGACGGGCAATGAGCAGTTCTTC | CASSQAGLATGNEQFF
TRBJ2-7 | TRBV6-1 | - | - | TGTGCCAGCTTAACCAAGGAGACGGGGTACGAGCAGTACTTC | CASLTKETGYEQYF